These 7 T cell receptor beta chains were all obtained from the same sample, sequenced in a study of T cell responses to AZD1222 COVID-19 vaccine. Sequencing used immunoSEQ multiplex PCR; TCRdb keeps in-frame clones, though not all of them. The sample has some 100,000 clones, 70% to 90% seen once; the top ten hold roughly 13%. The sequences come from peripheral blood, collected on day 0 of MenACWY control vaccination. All receptors derive from an adult in good health.

The chain uses TRBV7-2 and TRBJ1-4; D not resolved. Trimming took off 2 bases at V and 8 bases at J, with 12 bases between the two ends. Germline CDR1 is SGHTA and CDR2 is FQGNSA. The CDR3 consists of 14 residues. As DNA, the CDR3 is TGTGCCAGCAGCTTAAATCTACTTTCGGAAAAACTGTTTTTT. Its translation is CASSLNLLSEKLFF. Combining the CDR3 with reference TRBV7-2 and TRBJ1-4 gives the whole variable domain GAGVSQSPSNKVTEKGKDVELRCDPISGHTALYWYRQSLGQGLEFLIYFQGNSAPDKSGLPSDRFSAERTGGSVSTLTIQRTQQEDSAVYLCASSLNLLSEKLFFGSGTQLSVL.

This chain connects TRBV7-2 to TRBJ1-3; 7 nucleotides agree with TRBD1. The ends lost 5 bases at V and 2 bases at J; junction bases unmatched: 6. Germline V gives CDR1 SGHTA, CDR2 FQGNSA. The CDR3 runs to 15 residues. CDR3 loop: CASSAPGTAGNTIYF. The CDR3 DNA reads as TGTGCCAGCAGCGCGCCCGGGACAGCTGGAAACACCATATATTTT.

The rearrangement joins TRBV28 to TRBJ2-7; no firm D call. The germline CDR1 and CDR2 sequences are MDHEN and SYDVKM. V dropped 11 bases and J dropped 2 bases, with 16 bases sitting between them. The CDR3 is made up of 13 amino acids. The CDR3 coding sequence is TGTGCCTCCCAGTTCCCTCCGACCTACGAGCAGTACTTC. It specifies CASQFPPTYEQYF.

This clone has only a few counts. The chain is built from TRBV3-1 (or the pseudogene TRBV3-2) and TRBJ2-7, with D perhaps TRBD1 (5 bases). CDR3 size: 16 residues. Germline CDR1 is LGHDT and CDR2 is YNNKEL (reference sequence). Trimming removed 4 bases from V and 3 bases from J, with 19 bases in between. This CDR3 reads CASSLWAGNVLYEQYF. As DNA, the CDR3 is TGTGCCAGCAGCCTATGGGCAGGGAATGTGCTCTACGAGCAGTACTTC.

The chain carries TRBV7-2 and TRBJ2-5; 10 bases line up with TRBD1. V was clipped by 5 bases and J by 9 bases; unmatched bases: 18. This CDR3 region has 17 residues. Germline V gene lookup returns CDR1 SGHTA and CDR2 FQGNSA. The CDR3 reads CASSLTGTGDLRVSQYF. Here the CDR3 DNA reads TGTGCCAGCAGCCTCACCGGGACAGGGGACCTAAGAGTGTCCCAGTACTTC. The variable domain in full, completed from reference TRBV7-2 and TRBJ2-5, reads GAGVSQSPSNKVTEKGKDVELRCDPISGHTALYWYRQSLGQGLEFLIYFQGNSAPDKSGLPSDRFSAERTGGSVSTLTIQRTQQEDSAVYLCASSLTGTGDLRVSQYFGPGTRLLVL.

The V and J genes are TRBV5-6 and TRBJ1-5, with D tentatively TRBD1 (6 bases). The CDR3 totals 15 residues. V lost 3 bases, J lost 4 bases, and 14 bases lay in between. Germline V lookup: CDR1 SGHDT, CDR2 YYEEEE. The CDR3 region is CASSSGTRDNQPQHF. The CDR3, as DNA: TGTGCCAGCAGCTCCGGGACAAGAGATAATCAGCCCCAGCATTTT.

The chain employs TRBV9 and TRBJ1-2; D is perhaps TRBD1 (6 bases). There are 15 residues in the CDR3. The germline V gene encodes CDR1 SGDLS and CDR2 YYNGEE. The V gene lost 4 bases and the J gene lost 7 bases, with 20 bases spanning the gap. The CDR3 sequence: CASSPTGGGLGGYTF. CDR3 in DNA: TGTGCCAGCAGCCCAACCGGGGGGGGCTTGGGTGGCTACACCTTC.